The clone carrying this T cell receptor beta chain has just a few counts. Its matching antigen is unknown. MiXCR, applied by TCRdb to the 5' RACE reads, yields one record per CDR3 protein. The table lists 250,000 to 400,000 distinct CDR3 sequences, approximately 4% of them singletons. The data belong to a study of T cells after yellow fever vaccination. At the level of the study: Researchers used SMART-Seq v4 Ultra Low Input to prepare fractions that had low cell numbers.

There are 11 residues in the CDR3. Germline V lookup: CDR1 DFQATT, CDR2 SNEGSKA (reference sequence). Between the trimmed V and J ends, which lost 3 bases and 3 bases, there was a span of 5 bases. General study results and limits: Repertoires obtained by FACS sorting could include abundant clonotypes that entered as contaminants from the bulk population. The booster response re-showed most primary clones: 95% to 96% CD4, roughly 91% CD8. The secondary T-cell response peaked on day 5, not day 15, but was weaker.

The source was PBMCs, collected 5 days after the yellow fever booster vaccination. The TCR sequence derives from a man aged 18 to 29 who received the YFV17D yellow fever vaccine. The chain joins TRBV20-1 to TRBJ2-5; D unclear. Here the CDR3 DNA reads TGCAGTGCTAGGGGTGAAGAGACCCAGTACTTC. Translated, it gives CSARGEETQYF.